This section outlines one TCR beta chain sequence together with its context. Its specificity is unknown. Healthy bone marrow donors formed the donor group. These data belong to a study of cytomegalovirus exposure and HLA in healthy donors. Study-wide results and limits: Most subjects' HLA-A and HLA-B alleles were reportedly predicted from TCR beta sequences. According to a later analysis, most TCR beta chains associated with CMV appeared HLA-restricted.

Vbeta (60) and Jbeta (13) primers were used in the PCR. TCRdb keeps only in-frame clones here, not all; method: immunoSEQ multiplex PCR. Altogether 100,000 to 150,000 clones are present, around four fifths being singletons, with the ten largest covering 15% to 25%. This CDR3 is 15 amino acids long. Germline V gene data show CDR1 as SGDLS and CDR2 as YYNGEE. V was trimmed by 0 bases and J by 0 bases, leaving 7 bases between them. The V call is TRBV9, the J call TRBJ1-5; a weak D match, TRBD1 (5 bases). This clonotype was obtained from a man between 18 and 29 years old in good health and CMV-seropositive. The specimen was PBMCs. The CDR3: CASSVEGNSNQPQHF. The CDR3 DNA is TGTGCCAGCAGCGTAGAGGGGAATAGCAATCAGCCCCAGCATTTT.